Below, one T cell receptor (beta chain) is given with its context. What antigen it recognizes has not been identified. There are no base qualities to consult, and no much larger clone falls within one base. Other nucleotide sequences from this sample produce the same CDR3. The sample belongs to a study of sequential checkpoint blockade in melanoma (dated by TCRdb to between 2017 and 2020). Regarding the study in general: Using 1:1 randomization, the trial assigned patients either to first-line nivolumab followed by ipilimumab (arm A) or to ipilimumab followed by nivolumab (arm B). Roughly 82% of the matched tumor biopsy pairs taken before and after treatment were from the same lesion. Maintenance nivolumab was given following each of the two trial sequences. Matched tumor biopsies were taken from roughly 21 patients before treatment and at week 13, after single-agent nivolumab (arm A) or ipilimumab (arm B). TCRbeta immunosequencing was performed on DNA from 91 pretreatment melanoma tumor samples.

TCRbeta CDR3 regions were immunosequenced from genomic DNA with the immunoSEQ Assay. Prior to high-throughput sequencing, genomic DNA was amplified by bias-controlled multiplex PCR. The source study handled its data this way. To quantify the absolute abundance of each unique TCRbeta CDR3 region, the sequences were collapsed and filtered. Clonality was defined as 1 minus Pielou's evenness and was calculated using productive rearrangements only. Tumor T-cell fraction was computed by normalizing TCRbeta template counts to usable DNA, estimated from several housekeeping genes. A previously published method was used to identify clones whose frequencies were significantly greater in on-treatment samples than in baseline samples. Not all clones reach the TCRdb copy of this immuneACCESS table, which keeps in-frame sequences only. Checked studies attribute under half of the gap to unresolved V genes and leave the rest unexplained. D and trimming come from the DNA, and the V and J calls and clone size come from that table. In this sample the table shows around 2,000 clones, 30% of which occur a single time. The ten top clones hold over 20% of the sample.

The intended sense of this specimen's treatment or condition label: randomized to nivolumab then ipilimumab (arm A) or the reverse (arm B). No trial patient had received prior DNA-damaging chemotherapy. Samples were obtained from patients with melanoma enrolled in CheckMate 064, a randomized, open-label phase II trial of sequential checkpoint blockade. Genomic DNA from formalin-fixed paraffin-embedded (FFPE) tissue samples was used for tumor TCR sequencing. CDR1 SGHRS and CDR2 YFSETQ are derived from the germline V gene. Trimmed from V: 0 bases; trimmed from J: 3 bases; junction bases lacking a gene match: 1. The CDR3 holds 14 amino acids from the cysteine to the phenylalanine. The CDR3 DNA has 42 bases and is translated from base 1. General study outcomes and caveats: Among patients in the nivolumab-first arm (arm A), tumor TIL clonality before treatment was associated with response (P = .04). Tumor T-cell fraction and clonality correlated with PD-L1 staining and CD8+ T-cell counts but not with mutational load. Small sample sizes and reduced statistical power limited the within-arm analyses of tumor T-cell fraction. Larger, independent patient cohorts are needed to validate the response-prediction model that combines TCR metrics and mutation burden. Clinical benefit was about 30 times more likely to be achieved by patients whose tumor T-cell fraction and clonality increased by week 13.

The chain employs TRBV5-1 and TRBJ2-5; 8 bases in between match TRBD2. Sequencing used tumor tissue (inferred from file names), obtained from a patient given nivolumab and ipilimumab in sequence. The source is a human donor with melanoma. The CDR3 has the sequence CASSLGAGEETQYF. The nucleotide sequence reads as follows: TGCGCCAGCAGCTTGGGAGCGGGAGAAGAGACCCAGTACTTC.